This T cell receptor (beta chain) stems from a study of graft-versus-host responses after intestinal transplantation. About this clone: No antigen is known for it.

Per germline, CDR1 SGHAT and CDR2 FQNNGV. CDR3 length equals 16 residues. V trimming: 5 bases; J trimming: 5 bases; junction bases outside the gene matches: 7. Clones were sequenced by immunoSEQ multiplex PCR, and TCRdb holds only the in-frame ones, with some missing. The sample lists under 90,000 clones, around 91% seen once, with less than 5% in the top ten. Source: unstimulated CD8+ T cells sorted from spleen or lymph node cells, taken before transplant. J is TRBJ2-2 and V is TRBV11-2; TRBD2 agrees at 11 bases. This clonotype was sampled from a human donor who was the organ donor for an intestinal transplant. The CDR3 coding sequence is TGTGCCAGCAGCACCGTTACTAGCGGGAGTACCGGGGAGCTGTTTTTT. Translation: CASSTVTSGSTGELFF. The full variable domain, in which reference TRBV11-2 and TRBJ2-2 provide the parts outside the CDR3, is EAGVAQSPRYKIIEKRQSVAFWCNPISGHATLYWYQQILGQGPKLLIQFQNNGVVDDSQLPKDRFSAERLKGVDSTLKIQPAKLEDSAVYLCASSTVTSGSTGELFFGEGSRLTVL.